A single sample is the source of the 19 T cell receptor beta chains below, sequenced in a study of T-cell memory formation after mild COVID-19. TCRdb used MiXCR to reprocess the 5' RACE reads, holding one entry per CDR3 protein. The repertoire consists of 300,000 to 400,000 distinct CDR3 sequences, with roughly 15% occurring once and the leading ten covering 22%. What was sequenced was PBMCs or a T cell subset sorted from them (not recorded which). Source of these receptors: a man aged 18 to 29 who had mild COVID-19 (a few samples of this study predate the infection). Cell type and time point are not known.

This clonotype was counted a few times. This sequence joins TRBV5-1 and TRBJ2-7; D gene uncertain. This CDR3 is built from 14 residues. In germline, CDR1 is SGHRS, CDR2 YFSETQ. V was pared by 0 bases and J by 0 bases, with 7 bases between. CDR3 loop: CASSLGHSSYEQYV. For the CDR3, the DNA is TGCGCCAGCAGCTTGGGACATAGCTCCTACGAGCAGTACGTC.

The rearrangement links TRBV11-2 to TRBJ1-5; 7 positions match TRBD1. There are 15 residues in the CDR3. Looked up from germline, CDR1 is SGHAT and CDR2 is FQNNGV. The ends lost 5 bases at V and 0 bases at J; junction bases unmatched: 4. The CDR3 loop reads CASSQQGYSNQPQHF. CDR3 nucleotides: TGTGCCAGCAGCCAACAGGGGTATAGCAATCAGCCCCAGCATTTT.

This clonotype was seen many times. The chain recombines TRBV7-9 with TRBJ2-3; D is unresolved. The V gene lost 7 bases and the J gene lost 2 bases, with 10 bases spanning the gap. The CDR3 is made up of 13 amino acids. The germline V gene has CDR1 SEHNR and CDR2 FQNEAQ (reference sequence). The CDR3 DNA reads TGTGCCAGCACCGACCACCCCACAGATACGCAGTATTTT. It codes for CASTDHPTDTQYF.

The chain has TRBV7-9 and TRBJ2-1; perhaps TRBD1 as D (5 bases). V lost 1 base and J lost 9, with 10 bases in between. This CDR3 is built from 13 residues. Per the germline V gene, CDR1 is SEHNR and CDR2 is FQNEAQ (reference sequence). Written as DNA, the CDR3 is TGTGCCAGCAGCTTAGTAGGGGTCGGTGAGCAGTTCTTC. Its translation is CASSLVGVGEQFF.

This clonotype has more than one count but fewer than ten. The chain recombines TRBV10-3 with TRBJ1-2; 8 nucleotides match TRBD1. The CDR3 sequence is 15 residues long. Looked up from germline, CDR1 is ENHRY and CDR2 is SYGVKD. V dropped 11 bases and J dropped 4; count of bases not matched to a gene: 15. This chain's CDR3 is CAVAASGGIIYGYTF. The CDR3 coding sequence is TGTGCCGTTGCGGCGTCAGGGGGCATCATCTATGGCTACACCTTC.

This clonotype was picked up a small number of times. The genes are TRBV12-3 or TRBV12-4 and TRBJ2-4; a possible D gene is TRBD1 (5 bases). The V end was cut by 10 bases, the J end by 3 bases, with 13 bases between. The CDR3 has 13 residues. This CDR3 reads CATATEYKNIQYF. Written as DNA, the CDR3 is TGTGCCACTGCGACAGAATACAAAAACATTCAGTACTTC.

The chain has TRBV19 and TRBJ2-7, with D possibly TRBD1 on 6 matching bases. The CDR3 has 14 amino acids. The germline V gene encodes CDR1 LNHDA and CDR2 SQIVND (reference sequence). Deletions cut 2 bases from V and 0 bases from J, with 8 bases between. CDR3 sequence (DNA): TGTGCCAGTAGTATACAGGGGAGCTCCTACGAGCAGTACTTC. It codes for CASSIQGSSYEQYF.

The chain recombines TRBV10-3 with TRBJ2-1; TRBD2 matches 8 bases. J lost 6 bases, V lost 11 bases, and 12 bases had no gene match. This CDR3 region has 14 residues. In germline, CDR1 is ENHRY, CDR2 SYGVKD. Here the CDR3 DNA reads TGTGCCTCTCTGGCCAGGACTAGCCTCAATGAGCAGTTCTTC. Its protein product is CASLARTSLNEQFF.

This clonotype was observed a handful of times. The rearrangement uses TRBV7-2 and TRBJ2-2, with unresolved D. This CDR3 contains 13 residues. Per germline, CDR1 SGHTA and CDR2 FQGNSA. Deletions cut 1 base from V and 9 bases from J, with 9 bases between. The CDR3 sequence: CASSLGARRELFF. CDR3 bases: TGTGCCAGCAGCTTAGGGGCTAGGCGGGAGCTGTTTTTT.

This chain connects TRBV5-1 to TRBJ1-5, with TRBD1 identical over 11 bases. The germline V gene encodes CDR1 SGHRS and CDR2 YFSETQ. Losses at the gene ends were 4 bases for V and 7 bases for J; bases not matched to a gene: 7. This CDR3 is 15 amino acids long. CDR3 region: CASSPGQGVGQPQHF. Here the CDR3 DNA reads TGCGCCAGCAGCCCGGGACAGGGGGTAGGACAGCCCCAGCATTTT.

On this clonotype: A clone one base away is much larger, so this may be a read error. The J gene is TRBJ2-7, the V gene TRBV7-2; D may be TRBD1 or TRBD2 (6 bases each). Trimming removed 5 bases at V and 6 bases at J, with 14 bases between. This CDR3 region has 13 residues. Germline V gene data show CDR1 as SGHTA and CDR2 as FQGNSA. This CDR3 is CASSIRGVREQYF. DNA for the CDR3: TGTGCCAGCAGCATAAGGGGGGTCCGCGAGCAGTACTTC.

This rearrangement joins TRBV4-1 to TRBJ2-1; D perhaps matches TRBD2 (6 bases). The germline CDR1 and CDR2 sequences are MGHRA and YSYEKL. The ends were cut back, 3 bases at V and 0 bases at J, with 15 bases in the middle. The CDR3 sequence is 17 residues long. The CDR3 loop is CASSQVQVGSSYNEQFF. The CDR3, as DNA: TGCGCCAGCAGCCAGGTACAGGTCGGGAGCTCCTACAATGAGCAGTTCTTC.

The J gene is TRBJ2-2, the V gene TRBV12-3 or TRBV12-4; 8 nucleotides line up with TRBD1. The CDR3 spans 17 residues. V gave up 2 bases and J gave up 4 bases; unmatched junction bases: 9. The CDR3 DNA reads TGTGCCAGCAGTTTAAAATGGCAGGGGGCTGGCACCGGGGAGCTGTTTTTT. This translates into CASSLKWQGAGTGELFF.

This clonotype was seen a few times. The V and J genes are TRBV5-8 and TRBJ1-3; D gene uncertain. Germline V gene sequence: CDR1 SGHTS, CDR2 YDEGEE. The CDR3 runs to 17 residues. Trimming took off 4 bases at V and 0 bases at J, with 17 bases between the two ends. In nucleotides, the CDR3 is TGTGCCAGCAGCCGACGTTGGGCGGGTTCCTCTGGAAACACCATATATTTT. Translated, it gives CASSRRWAGSSGNTIYF.

The sample holds many counts of this clonotype. The chain uses TRBV10-3 and TRBJ2-7; D unresolved. Trimming shortened V by 0 bases and J by 2 bases, and 8 bases separated the two germline ends. Germline values: CDR1 ENHRY, CDR2 SYGVKD. The CDR3 runs 14 residues. CDR3 DNA: TGTGCCATCAGTGAGTCGACTGTTCCCTACGAGCAGTACTTC. Protein product: CAISESTVPYEQYF.

This clonotype was recorded a few times. The chain links TRBV7-2 to TRBJ2-1, with 8 bases matching TRBD2. CDR1 and CDR2 from the germline V gene are SGHTA and FQGNSA. The CDR3 contains 16 residues. After removal of 3 bases from V and 2 bases from J, the junction contained 6 bases not matched to a gene. CDR3 DNA sequence: TGTGCCAGCAGCTTCGCTCTAGCGGGCGCCTACAATGAGCAGTTCTTC. This encodes CASSFALAGAYNEQFF.

This clonotype appeared a few times. The V call is TRBV7-2, the J call TRBJ2-1; D remains ambiguous. V lost 0 bases and J lost 2, with 5 bases in between. There are 14 residues in the CDR3. Germline V gene lookup returns CDR1 SGHTA and CDR2 FQGNSA. As DNA, the CDR3 is TGTGCCAGCAGCTTAGCCGACCCCTACAATGAGCAGTTCTTC. Translated, it gives CASSLADPYNEQFF.

J is TRBJ2-7 and V is TRBV2; D assignment may be TRBD1 or TRBD2 (5 bases each). The CDR3 spans 12 residues. V lost 1 base to trimming and J lost 5 bases, with 6 bases between them. Germline values: CDR1 SNHLY, CDR2 FYNNEI. The CDR3 DNA follows: TGTGCCAGCAGTGAAGGAGGGGACGAGCAGTACTTC. This encodes CASSEGGDEQYF. The full variable domain, completed using reference TRBV2 and TRBJ2-7, is EPEVTQTPSHQVTQMGQEVILRCVPISNHLYFYWYRQILGQKVEFLVSFYNNEISEKSEIFDDQFSVERPDGSNFTLKIRSTKLEDSAMYFCASSEGGDEQYFGPGTRLTVT.

The chain joins TRBV4-2 to TRBJ2-4; D may be TRBD2 (6 bases). The CDR3 is 17 amino acids. Trimming took off 4 bases at V and 0 bases at J, with 16 bases between the two ends. The germline V gene has CDR1 LGHNA and CDR2 YNFKEQ. CDR3 nucleotide sequence: TGTGCCAGCAGCCCCCGTCTGGGGACTCTAGCCAAAAACATTCAGTACTTC. Its protein product is CASSPRLGTLAKNIQYF.